One sample yielded the 23 T cell receptor beta chains listed below, sequenced in a study of cytomegalovirus exposure and HLA in healthy donors. It was with 60 Vbeta and 13 Jbeta primers that the PCR ran. The repertoire was sequenced with immunoSEQ multiplex PCR; TCRdb's copy has only in-frame clones and lacks some. The sample records more than 95,000 clones, roughly three quarters being singletons. The sample comprised PBMCs. All receptors derive from a young woman in good health and CMV-seronegative.

The V gene is TRBV29-1, the J gene TRBJ2-2, with 8 bases identical to TRBD1. Germline CDR1 and CDR2: SQVTM and ANQGSEA. V gave up 5 bases and J gave up 0 bases; unmatched junction bases: 2. The CDR3 loop spans 14 amino acids. Here the CDR3 DNA reads TGCAGCGTTCGGACAGGGTCGAACACCGGGGAGCTGTTTTTT. It encodes CSVRTGSNTGELFF.

The genes are TRBV9 and TRBJ2-7, with a tentative D call TRBD2 (6 bases). The ends were cut back, 0 bases at V and 0 bases at J, with 13 bases in the middle. CDR1 and CDR2 (germline): SGDLS, YYNGEE. The CDR3 has 16 residues. DNA for the CDR3: TGTGCCAGCAGCGTAGGGGGGGACTCAAGCTCCTACGAGCAGTACTTC. As protein: CASSVGGDSSSYEQYF.

The rearrangement uses TRBV7-9 and TRBJ1-1; D might be TRBD1 (5 bases). V was cut by 3 bases and J by 5 bases, with 22 bases left in between. The CDR3 has 17 amino acids. Germline values: CDR1 SEHNR, CDR2 FQNEAQ (reference sequence). The CDR3 coding sequence is TGTGCCAGCAGCTTTCAACGGAGGGGTCTGAGAAAAACTGAAGCTTTCTTT. Translated, it gives CASSFQRRGLRKTEAFF.

The chain is built from TRBV28 and TRBJ2-7, with TRBD1 matching 8 bases. Looked up from germline, CDR1 is MDHEN and CDR2 is SYDVKM. The length of the CDR3 is 13 residues. The J segment lost 3 bases and the V segment lost 10 bases, leaving 8 bases of the junction unmatched. The CDR3: CAINRGVVYEQYF. The CDR3 bases are TGTGCCATCAACAGGGGGGTAGTCTACGAGCAGTACTTC.

Of note for this clone: Distinct nucleotide sequences in the sample also encode this CDR3. This chain connects TRBV14 to TRBJ1-5; D gene ambiguous. Germline loops: CDR1 SGHDN, CDR2 FVKESK. V was shortened by 1 base and J by 4 bases, with 5 bases between the two germline ends. The CDR3 has 13 residues. CDR3 protein: CASSQGLNQPQHF. The CDR3 DNA follows: TGTGCCAGCAGCCAAGGTCTAAATCAGCCCCAGCATTTT.

Note on this clone: At one end the junction does not follow the germline gene, possibly because of a read error. The chain combines TRBV28 with TRBJ1-6; D might be TRBD1 (5 bases). The CDR3 extends over 14 amino acids. The germline V gene encodes CDR1 MDHEN and CDR2 SYDVKM. This CDR3 reads CASRLTGLSSPLHF. The CDR3 DNA sequence: TGTGCCAGCCGTTTAACGGGACTTTCCTCACCCCTCCACTTT.

The chain links TRBV6-1 to TRBJ1-4, with D tentatively TRBD1 (6 bases). Germline V gene sequence: CDR1 MNHNS, CDR2 SASEGT. V gave up 4 bases and J gave up 6 bases, with 12 bases separating them. The CDR3 sequence is 14 residues long. The DNA for the CDR3 is TGTGCCAGCAGTGCGACAGGTACAGATGAAAAACTGTTTTTT. Residues: CASSATGTDEKLFF.

V and J are TRBV9 and TRBJ2-5, with 7 bases lining up with TRBD2. The CDR3 covers 14 residues. V lost 5 bases to trimming and J lost 2 bases; unmatched junction nucleotides: 6. Germline V gives CDR1 SGDLS, CDR2 YYNGEE. The CDR3 region has the DNA TGTGCCAGCAGTCTTGGGGGGGTACAAGAGACCCAGTACTTC. It translates to CASSLGGVQETQYF. Full variable domain (missing parts from reference TRBV9 and TRBJ2-5): DSGVTQTPKHLITATGQRVTLRCSPRSGDLSVYWYQQSLDQGLQFLIQYYNGEERAKGNILERFSAQQFPDLHSELNLSSLELGDSALYFCASSLGGVQETQYFGPGTRLLVL.

This chain connects TRBV9 to TRBJ1-2; possible D gene TRBD1, 6 bases. V lost 0 bases to trimming and J lost 8 bases, with 17 bases between them. Germline assignment: CDR1 SGDLS and CDR2 YYNGEE. The CDR3 is made up of 15 amino acids. CDR3 sequence reads: CASSVGVAGAGGYTF. Written as DNA, the CDR3 is TGTGCCAGCAGCGTAGGGGTGGCAGGGGCTGGGGGCTACACCTTC.

This clone is a singleton in its sample. The chain employs TRBV7-9 and TRBJ1-2, with a possible D match to TRBD1 (6 bases). From germline, CDR1 is SEHNR and CDR2 FQNEAQ (reference sequence). V was shortened by 1 base and J by 3 bases, with 21 bases between the two germline ends. The CDR3 has 18 amino acids. This CDR3 is CASSLVGGRPGQHYGYTF. In nucleotides, the CDR3 is TGTGCCAGCAGCTTAGTTGGGGGTCGGCCGGGACAACACTATGGCTACACCTTC.

The rearrangement links TRBV30 to TRBJ1-6, with D unclear. Germline-derived CDR1 and CDR2 are GTSNPN and SVGIG (reference sequence). V dropped 3 bases and J dropped 8 bases, with 5 bases sitting between them. CDR3 length: 11 residues. CDR3 sequence reads: CAWRRDSPLHF. The DNA for the CDR3 is TGTGCCTGGAGGAGGGATTCACCCCTCCACTTT.

This chain joins TRBV6-6 and TRBJ1-5; no firm D call. The CDR3 totals 13 residues. V shed 8 bases and J shed 0 bases, with 8 bases lying between them. Germline CDR1 reads MNHNY; CDR2 reads SVGAGI (reference sequence). CDR3 bases: TGTGCCAGCTCGGAGTTTAGCAATCAGCCCCAGCATTTT. This encodes CASSEFSNQPQHF.

This clone has just one count. The chain has TRBV30 and TRBJ2-7, with a possible D match to TRBD2 (6 bases). Germline loops: CDR1 GTSNPN, CDR2 SVGIG (reference sequence). V shed 4 bases and J shed 9 bases, with 25 bases lying between them. CDR3 length equals 15 residues. The CDR3 DNA follows: TGTGCCTGGACCTCACGCGCAGCCCAGGGACTTGGGCAGTACTTC. Translated, it gives CAWTSRAAQGLGQYF.

This chain joins TRBV19 and TRBJ1-1; 8 positions agree with TRBD1. V dropped 4 bases and J dropped 6; count of bases not matched to a gene: 10. Germline assignment: CDR1 LNHDA and CDR2 SQIVND (reference sequence). The CDR3 has 15 amino acids. The CDR3 protein is CASSTGAGGSAEAFF. The CDR3 DNA is TGTGCCAGTAGTACCGGGGCAGGGGGCTCGGCTGAAGCTTTCTTT. Using reference TRBV19 and TRBJ1-1 for the parts outside the CDR3, the full variable domain is DGGITQSPKYLFRKEGQNVTLSCEQNLNHDAMYWYRQDPGQGLRLIYYSQIVNDFQKGDIAEGYSVSREKKESFPLTVTSAQKNPTAFYLCASSTGAGGSAEAFFGQGTRLTVV.

CDR3 nucleotides: TGTGCCAGCAGCCAAGATCTTACCGGGACTAGATTTTACGAGCAGTACTTC. It is translated as CASSQDLTGTRFYEQYF. This rearrangement joins TRBV4-2 to TRBJ2-7; 8 bases match TRBD2. V trimming: 0 bases; J trimming: 4 bases; junction bases outside the gene matches: 11. The germline gives CDR1 LGHNA, CDR2 YNFKEQ. The CDR3 has 17 amino acids.

This clone was counted a few times. The V gene is TRBV4-2, the J gene TRBJ1-5; D perhaps matches TRBD1 (6 bases). In germline, CDR1 is LGHNA, CDR2 YNFKEQ. The V gene lost 4 bases and the J gene lost 9 bases, with 13 bases spanning the gap. This CDR3 is built from 13 residues. The CDR3 spells CASSPRGVWPQHF. The CDR3 coding sequence is TGTGCCAGCAGCCCCAGGGGTGTGTGGCCCCAGCATTTT.

This chain joins TRBV6-5 and TRBJ1-1; D is perhaps TRBD1 (5 bases). V was pared by 6 bases and J by 4 bases, with 18 bases between. The V gene's germline CDR1 is MNHEY and CDR2 SVGAGI. The CDR3 spans 15 residues. The CDR3 reads CASSQTPGRGTEAFF. The CDR3 bases are TGTGCCAGCAGCCAAACTCCAGGGCGCGGCACTGAAGCTTTCTTT.

This rearrangement joins TRBV25-1 to TRBJ2-1; D possibly corresponds to TRBD2 (6 bases). The CDR3 extends over 15 amino acids. Trimming left V 2 bases short and J 0 bases short, with 8 bases between. Germline V gene data show CDR1 as MGHDK and CDR2 as SYGVNS. The CDR3: CASSEGGSSYNEQFF. CDR3 coding DNA: TGTGCCAGCAGTGAAGGGGGGAGCTCCTACAATGAGCAGTTCTTC.

This clone turned up a few times. This chain uses TRBV5-6 with TRBJ1-1; D unresolved. Trimming pared 2 bases from V and 0 bases from J, leaving 5 bases between. CDR3 length: 13 amino acids. Per the germline V gene, CDR1 is SGHDT and CDR2 is YYEEEE. As DNA, the CDR3 is TGTGCCAGCAGCTTTAGCCTGAACACTGAAGCTTTCTTT. It specifies CASSFSLNTEAFF.

This CDR3 is CASSGGLAGGSADTQYF. The CDR3, as DNA: TGTGCCAGCAGCGGGGGACTAGCGGGGGGGAGCGCAGATACGCAGTATTTT. The chain has TRBV2 and TRBJ2-3; 16 bases are shared with TRBD2. This CDR3 is 17 amino acids long. The trim removed 6 bases at V and 4 bases at J, leaving 7 bases unmatched. Germline lookup yields CDR1 SNHLY and CDR2 FYNNEI.

CDR3 sequence (DNA): TGTGCCAGCAGAACAGGGTATAGCAATCAGCCCCAGCATTTT. The encoded protein is CASRTGYSNQPQHF. The chain employs TRBV7-8 and TRBJ1-5; D may be TRBD1 (6 bases). CDR3 length: 14 residues. Germline V gene data show CDR1 as SGHVS and CDR2 as FQNEAQ. The ends were cut back, 6 bases at V and 0 bases at J, with 9 bases in the middle.

Only a few counts were recorded for this clone. This sequence joins TRBV4-2 and TRBJ2-4; the match to TRBD2 covers 13 bases. This CDR3 has 18 amino acids. CDR1 LGHNA and CDR2 YNFKEQ come from the germline V gene. The V segment lost 4 bases and the J segment 0 bases; nucleotides outside the gene matches: 6. The CDR3 sequence: CASSLGTSGDLAKNIQYF. In DNA form, the CDR3 reads TGTGCCAGCAGCCTCGGGACTAGCGGGGACCTAGCCAAAAACATTCAGTACTTC.

J is TRBJ2-3 and V is TRBV7-9; D is perhaps TRBD2 (7 bases). Germline V lookup: CDR1 SEHNR, CDR2 FQNEAQ (reference sequence). This CDR3 has 18 amino acids. Between the trimmed V and J ends, which lost 0 bases and 3 bases, there was a span of 19 bases. CDR3 sequence (DNA): TGTGCCAGCAGCTTAGCGCGTTCGGGGGGCCATCCAACAGATACGCAGTATTTT. The encoded protein is CASSLARSGGHPTDTQYF. Drawing the rest from reference TRBV7-9 and TRBJ2-3, the complete variable domain is DTGVSQNPRHKITKRGQNVTFRCDPISEHNRLYWYRQTLGQGPEFLTYFQNEAQLEKSRLLSDRFSAERPKGSFSTLEIQRTEQGDSAMYLCASSLARSGGHPTDTQYFGPGTRLTVL.